The next 6 T cell receptor beta chains were all read from a single sample in a study of regulatory T cells in long-lasting Graves disease. The time point denotes: newly diagnosed GD, antithyroid drugs for less than 3 months. Generation of the TCR library employed RNA extracted from PBMCs. Building of the TCR beta libraries involved iRepertoire HTBI primers and Arm-PCR of CDR3 regions. TCRdb ran MiXCR on the multiplex PCR reads and lists one entry per CDR3 protein. The data contain about 400,000 distinct CDR3 sequences, 14% to 15% of them singletons. The same specimen was also included in a second study, on T cells in Graves' hyperthyroidism and ophthalmopathy.

Sequencing used peripheral blood mononuclear cells (PBMCs), obtained at new diagnosis, from a patient treated with antithyroid drugs. The receptors originated from a woman aged 40 to 55 with Graves disease.

In its sample, this clonotype was seen a few times. The chain combines TRBV6-5 with TRBJ2-1; D perhaps matches TRBD2 (5 bases). This CDR3 spans 14 amino acids. Looked up from germline, CDR1 is MNHEY and CDR2 is SVGAGI. The germline V and J ends were trimmed by 5 bases and 6 bases, with 14 bases remaining between them. CDR3 in amino acids: CASSLLEASNEQFF. CDR3 bases: TGTGCCAGCAGTCTACTAGAGGCGTCCAATGAGCAGTTCTTC.

The chain is built from TRBV6-1 and TRBJ1-1, with D possibly being TRBD1 (6 bases). The CDR3 length is 15 residues. Germline loops: CDR1 MNHNS, CDR2 SASEGT. The V end was cut by 6 bases, the J end by 5 bases, with 19 bases between. In DNA form, the CDR3 reads TGTGCCAGCAGCGTGGCTACTACAGGGAGGACTGAAGCTTTCTTT. Translation gives CASSVATTGRTEAFF.

As regards this clonotype: A far bigger clonotype differs at one base, so this is likely a read error. This chain joins TRBV2 and TRBJ2-7; D remains ambiguous. The germline V gene encodes CDR1 SNHLY and CDR2 FYNNEI. Trimming cost V 10 bases and J 7 bases, with 17 bases left between them. This CDR3 contains 12 residues. The CDR3 is CATSTGGNEQYF. The DNA of the CDR3 is TGTGCCACCTCGACTGGCGGCAATGAGCAGTACTTC.

This clonotype has a count of ten or more. CDR3 sequence: CASRLAGYNEQFF. The CDR3 DNA sequence: TGTGCCAGCAGACTAGCGGGGTACAATGAGCAGTTCTTC. The rearrangement links TRBV7-2 to TRBJ2-1, with 10 nucleotides matching TRBD2. This CDR3 has 13 residues. With 6 bases clipped from V and 4 bases from J, the junction kept 0 bases outside the gene matches. Germline assignment: CDR1 SGHTA and CDR2 FQGNSA. The whole variable domain, remainder taken from reference TRBV7-2 and TRBJ2-1, is GAGVSQSPSNKVTEKGKDVELRCDPISGHTALYWYRQSLGQGLEFLIYFQGNSAPDKSGLPSDRFSAERTGGSVSTLTIQRTQQEDSAVYLCASRLAGYNEQFFGPGTRLTVL.

J is TRBJ2-4 and V is TRBV14, with D possibly TRBD1 on 6 matching bases. Germline loops: CDR1 SGHDN, CDR2 FVKESK. The CDR3 spans 14 residues. The ends were cut back, 5 bases at V and 8 bases at J, with 16 bases in the middle. The CDR3 protein is CASSDRDTWDIQYF. The CDR3 bases are TGTGCCAGCAGCGACCGGGACACATGGGACATTCAGTACTTC. Full variable domain (outside the CDR3, taken from reference TRBV14 and TRBJ2-4): EAGVTQFPSHSVIEKGQTVTLRCDPISGHDNLYWYRRVMGKEIKFLLHFVKESKQDESGMPNNRFLAERTGGTYSTLKVQPAELEDSGVYFCASSDRDTWDIQYFGAGTRLSVL.

This clonotype was counted a few times. V usage is TRBV6-2 or TRBV6-3 and J usage is TRBJ2-7, with D perhaps matching TRBD2 (5 bases). There are 16 residues in the CDR3. V was pared by 2 bases and J by 4 bases, with 18 bases between. In germline, CDR1 is MNHEY, CDR2 SVGEGT. Written as DNA, the CDR3 is TGTGCCAGCAGTTACGCTACGACTACCCTTGGTTACGAGCAGTACTTC. Translating it yields CASSYATTTLGYEQYF.